Presented here are 7 T cell receptor beta chains from one specimen sequenced in a study of blood T cell repertoires in COVID-19. The data were produced by immunoSEQ multiplex PCR, yet TCRdb's version contains in-frame clones alone and is incomplete. This table has roughly 30,000 clones, approximately 89% appearing once. The specimen sequenced was peripheral blood. The receptors here all came from a man in his sixties with acute or convalescent COVID-19.

This chain uses TRBV6-2 or TRBV6-3 with TRBJ2-1, with 11 bases lining up with TRBD1. CDR3 size: 15 residues. CDR1 is MNHEY and CDR2 is SVGEGT in the germline V gene. After removal of 4 bases from V and 4 bases from J, the junction contained 3 bases not matched to a gene. The CDR3 DNA is TGTGCCAGCAGTTGGGGACAGGGGGGTTACAATGAGCAGTTCTTC. Encoded protein: CASSWGQGGYNEQFF.

The rearrangement links TRBV9 to TRBJ1-1; 7 bases line up with TRBD1. The V gene end was trimmed by 3 bases and the J gene end by 0 bases; junction bases not matched to a gene: 5. Per germline, CDR1 SGDLS and CDR2 YYNGEE. This CDR3 spans 15 amino acids. The CDR3 DNA follows: TGTGCCAGCAGCGATGGGACAGCAGTGAACACTGAAGCTTTCTTT. As protein: CASSDGTAVNTEAFF.

The genes are TRBV6-6 and TRBJ2-7; 9 bases map to TRBD1. The V and J ends lost 7 bases and 5 bases, in that order; junction bases with no gene match: 12. The V gene's germline CDR1 is MNHNY and CDR2 SVGAGI (reference sequence). The CDR3 runs to 15 residues. CDR3 sequence reads: CASTHSGQGGDEQYF. The CDR3 DNA reads as TGTGCCAGCACCCACTCGGGACAGGGCGGCGACGAGCAGTACTTC.

The chain combines TRBV5-1 with TRBJ2-7; 7 nucleotides agree with TRBD1. Germline-derived CDR1 and CDR2 are SGHRS and YFSETQ. The CDR3 is 15 residues long. The junction had 7 bases not matched to a gene; V was cut back by 4 bases and J by 0 bases. CDR3 in amino acids: CASSQRQGGSYEQYF. CDR3 coding DNA: TGCGCCAGCAGCCAACGACAGGGCGGCTCCTACGAGCAGTACTTC.

The chain combines TRBV19 with TRBJ1-5, with 9 bases lining up with TRBD1. CDR1 is LNHDA and CDR2 is SQIVND in the germline V gene (reference sequence). This CDR3 spans 15 amino acids. V shed 5 bases and J 6 bases; nucleotides not matched to a gene: 8. The CDR3 DNA follows: TGTGCCAGTAGTGCAAGACAGGGGGTGGGTCAGCCCCAGCATTTT. This codes for CASSARQGVGQPQHF.

This rearrangement joins TRBV5-6 to TRBJ1-4, with TRBD1 identical over 8 bases. Looked up from germline, CDR1 is SGHDT and CDR2 is YYEEEE. Germline trimming cut 0 bases from V and 3 bases from J; bases unmatched to any gene: 7. There are 17 residues in the CDR3. The CDR3 loop is CASSLGATGGSNEKLFF. The CDR3, as DNA: TGTGCCAGCAGCTTGGGGGCCACAGGGGGTTCTAATGAAAAACTGTTTTTT.

The chain joins TRBV30 to TRBJ1-6; D ambiguous. From germline, CDR1 is GTSNPN and CDR2 SVGIG (reference sequence). The germline V and J ends were trimmed by 2 bases and 6 bases, with 14 bases remaining between them. This CDR3 is built from 15 residues. CDR3 protein: CAWSSPRHSNSPLHF. CDR3 in DNA: TGTGCCTGGAGTTCCCCCCGACATTCTAATTCACCCCTCCACTTT.